This passage covers 10 T cell receptor beta chains from one sample sequenced in a study of OX40 agonist ivuxolimab in advanced cancers. Only in-frame clones appear in the TCRdb table, and some are missing; sequencing was by immunoSEQ multiplex PCR. In the table there are under 90,000 clones, around 83% of which are singletons. Material: CD4+ or CD8+ T cells sorted from blood, obtained in a trial of the OX40 agonist ivuxolimab. The origin of the receptors is an adult with an advanced solid tumor such as melanoma, head and neck, liver or kidney cancer.

V and J are TRBV25-1 and TRBJ1-6; D gene uncertain. The germline CDR1 and CDR2 sequences are MGHDK and SYGVNS. Trimming took off 0 bases at V and 7 bases at J, with 4 bases between the two ends. CDR3 length: 13 residues. CDR3: CASSEYANSPLHF. CDR3 in DNA: TGTGCCAGCAGTGAATATGCCAATTCACCCCTCCACTTT.

J is TRBJ1-1 and V is TRBV19; D remains ambiguous. The CDR3 consists of 14 residues. The germline V gene encodes CDR1 LNHDA and CDR2 SQIVND (reference sequence). V lost 4 bases and J 3 bases, leaving 12 bases between the germline ends. The CDR3 DNA is TGTGCCAGTAGTACAGACACTTATGACACTGAAGCTTTCTTT. This encodes CASSTDTYDTEAFF.

The chain combines TRBV29-1 with TRBJ2-2; 9 bases match TRBD1. Germline assignment: CDR1 SQVTM and CDR2 ANQGSEA. The junction had 8 bases not matched to a gene; V was cut back by 4 bases and J by 5 bases. The CDR3 runs 15 residues. This CDR3 is CSVGDRAGGTGELFF. The CDR3 coding sequence is TGCAGCGTTGGGGACAGGGCCGGGGGGACCGGGGAGCTGTTTTTT.

The chain carries TRBV5-1 and TRBJ1-6, with D maybe TRBD1 (6 bases). Germline CDR1 SGHRS, CDR2 YFSETQ. V was pared by 8 bases and J by 7 bases, with 16 bases between. The CDR3 consists of 14 residues. The chain's CDR3 is CASEPGGQNSPLHF. The CDR3 DNA sequence: TGCGCCAGTGAGCCGGGGGGGCAAAATTCACCCCTCCACTTT.

This chain uses TRBV5-4 with TRBJ2-1; maybe TRBD2 (5 bases). The germline V gene has CDR1 SGHNT and CDR2 YYREEE (reference sequence). Trimming took 0 bases from V and 4 from J, leaving 5 bases between them. CDR3 length equals 13 residues. The CDR3 DNA sequence: TGTGCCAGCAGCTTGGGCGGGTACAATGAGCAGTTCTTC. Translated: CASSLGGYNEQFF. The full variable domain, completed using reference TRBV5-4 and TRBJ2-1, is ETGVTQSPTHLIKTRGQQVTLRCSSQSGHNTVSWYQQALGQGPQFIFQYYREEENGRGNFPPRFSGLQFPNYSSELNVNALELDDSALYLCASSLGGYNEQFFGPGTRLTVL.

This clone showed up just once. The chain employs TRBV19 and TRBJ1-2, with 7 bases identical to TRBD1. V dropped 4 bases and J dropped 8; count of bases not matched to a gene: 10. This CDR3 region has 14 residues. Looked up from germline, CDR1 is LNHDA and CDR2 is SQIVND (reference sequence). The CDR3 is CASSTRGQPTGYTF. The CDR3 nucleotides read TGTGCCAGTAGTACGAGGGGACAGCCCACCGGCTACACCTTC.

This chain joins TRBV7-8 and TRBJ2-1, with TRBD2 matching 7 bases. CDR3 length: 15 amino acids. After removal of 5 bases from V and 7 bases from J, the junction contained 11 bases not matched to a gene. CDR1 is SGHVS and CDR2 is FQNEAQ in the germline V gene. The CDR3: CASSAGEGTWNEQFF. CDR3 coding DNA: TGTGCCAGCAGCGCCGGGGAGGGGACGTGGAATGAGCAGTTCTTC.

This clone was observed a few times. The chain couples TRBV28 to TRBJ1-2; 7 bases agree with TRBD1. This CDR3 is 18 amino acids long. The V segment lost 2 bases and the J segment 0 bases; nucleotides outside the gene matches: 12. Germline V gene data show CDR1 as MDHEN and CDR2 as SYDVKM. CDR3 loop: CASSLTPGQKRSNYGYTF. DNA for the CDR3: TGTGCCAGCAGTTTAACTCCGGGACAGAAACGGTCTAACTATGGCTACACCTTC.

The rearrangement links TRBV5-6 to TRBJ1-3; perhaps TRBD1 as D (5 bases). This CDR3 is built from 17 residues. V was pared by 0 bases and J by 2 bases, with 15 bases between. The germline V gene encodes CDR1 SGHDT and CDR2 YYEEEE. CDR3 DNA: TGTGCCAGCAGCTTGGAGGCAGGGCGGTATCCTGGAAACACCATATATTTT. Its protein is CASSLEAGRYPGNTIYF.

The chain is built from TRBV2 and TRBJ1-1; tentative D call: TRBD1 (5 bases). This CDR3 has 15 amino acids. CDR1 SNHLY and CDR2 FYNNEI come from the germline V gene. Trimming removed 4 bases from V and 4 bases from J, with 16 bases in between. In DNA form, the CDR3 reads TGTGCCAGCAGTGTTTCGGGCAGAAGGGGCACTGAAGCTTTCTTT. The encoded protein is CASSVSGRRGTEAFF.